What follows are 23 T cell receptor beta chains derived from one specimen sequenced in a study of T cell repertoires in cytomegalovirus infection. No cognate antigen is known for these TCRs. From the reads, TCRdb called clonotypes with MiXCR, one entry per CDR3 protein. The sample carries some 940,000 distinct CDR3 sequences, around 32% recorded once. The sample in question was cultured CD8+ T cells from PBMCs, obtained from culture after CMV antigen stimulation. The receptor source for this set is a human donor in good health (CMV status not recorded). Some clones in this sample may be carry-over from other donors' samples.

This clonotype was seen more than once but under ten times. The J gene is TRBJ2-5, the V gene TRBV4-1, with TRBD2 identical over 7 bases. Germline V gene data show CDR1 as MGHRA and CDR2 as YSYEKL. Losses at the gene ends were 1 base for V and 2 bases for J; bases not matched to a gene: 7. The CDR3 totals 16 residues. In DNA, the CDR3 is TGCGCCAGCAGCCAAGGCCCTCGGGACTATCAAGAGACCCAGTACTTC. It specifies CASSQGPRDYQETQYF.

The J gene is TRBJ1-3, the V gene TRBV4-2; the D is unclear. The CDR3 contains 12 residues. Per germline, CDR1 LGHNA and CDR2 YNFKEQ. The ends were cut back, 1 base at V and 11 bases at J, with 9 bases in the middle. The CDR3 DNA is TGTGCCAGCAGCCAAGCCGGTATCCCCATATATTTT. Translation: CASSQAGIPIYF.

V is TRBV5-1 and J is TRBJ2-5, with a tentative D call TRBD1 (5 bases). The V gene's germline CDR1 is SGHRS and CDR2 YFSETQ. The CDR3 covers 19 residues. V lost 0 bases to trimming and J lost 1 base, with 22 bases between them. Written as DNA, the CDR3 is TGCGCCAGCAGCTTGGCCGTTCCAAAAGGACAATCCCCCCAAGAGACCCAGTACTTC. Translated: CASSLAVPKGQSPQETQYF. The variable domain in full, with the rest retrieved from reference TRBV5-1 and TRBJ2-5, is KAGVTQTPRYLIKTRGQQVTLSCSPISGHRSVSWYQQTPGQGLQFLFEYFSETQRNKGNFPGRFSGRQFSNSRSEMNVSTLELGDSALYLCASSLAVPKGQSPQETQYFGPGTRLLVL.

This clonotype came up many times. The chain is built from TRBV7-8 and TRBJ2-7; a weak D match, TRBD2 (7 bases). The CDR3 is 15 amino acids. Germline V gene lookup returns CDR1 SGHVS and CDR2 FQNEAQ. V was cut by 5 bases and J by 5 bases, with 19 bases left in between. The CDR3 sequence is CASSLVGGQMDEQYF. CDR3 in DNA: TGTGCCAGCAGCCTTGTGGGGGGGCAGATGGACGAGCAGTACTTC. Using reference TRBV7-8 and TRBJ2-7 for the parts outside the CDR3, the full variable domain is GAGVSQSPRYKVAKRGQDVALRCDPISGHVSLFWYQQALGQGPEFLTYFQNEAQLDKSGLPSDRFFAERPEGSVSTLKIQRTQQEDSAVYLCASSLVGGQMDEQYFGPGTRLTVT.

This clonotype appeared a few times. The rearrangement uses TRBV12-5 and TRBJ2-7; TRBD1 aligns across 7 bases. Looked up from germline, CDR1 is LGHNT and CDR2 is FRNRAP. This CDR3 is 19 amino acids long. Trimming removed 1 base from V and 4 bases from J; junction bases left unmatched: 19. CDR3 DNA sequence: TGTGCTAGTGGTTTGGCGACAGGGATTCATCAGGAGTTGGGGTACGAGCAGTACTTC. It yields the protein CASGLATGIHQELGYEQYF.

This clonotype was seen a few times. The gene calls are TRBV9 and TRBJ1-6; possibly TRBD1 for D (5 bases). Trimming took 4 bases from V and 7 from J, leaving 12 bases between them. The CDR3 length is 14 residues. CDR1 is SGDLS and CDR2 is YYNGEE in the germline V gene. The CDR3 DNA reads TGTGCCAGCAGCCCCGGGGGGGTCAATTCACCCCTCCACTTT. Amino acid sequence: CASSPGGVNSPLHF.

This clonotype was detected a few times. The chain has TRBV7-9 and TRBJ2-7; the D gene is possibly TRBD1 (5 bases). V was pared by 5 bases and J by 3 bases, with 14 bases between. The CDR3 spans 14 residues. Germline V gene lookup returns CDR1 SEHNR and CDR2 FQNEAQ (reference sequence). The CDR3: CASSHSYRSYEQYV. The CDR3, as DNA: TGTGCCAGCAGCCACTCGTACAGGAGCTACGAGCAGTACGTC.

V gene TRBV2 combines with J gene TRBJ2-3; D is perhaps TRBD1 or TRBD2 (5 bases each). This CDR3 has 16 residues. Deletions cut 0 bases from V and 5 bases from J, with 15 bases between. Germline assignment: CDR1 SNHLY and CDR2 FYNNEI. This CDR3 reads CASSEALRGVGDTQYF. The CDR3 DNA follows: TGTGCCAGCAGTGAAGCGCTTCGAGGGGTTGGAGATACGCAGTATTTT.

The chain has TRBV7-9 and TRBJ2-3, with no clear D. The V end lost 8 bases, the J end lost 6 bases, and 15 bases lay between the germline ends. This CDR3 contains 13 residues. CDR1 and CDR2 (germline): SEHNR, FQNEAQ (reference sequence). CDR3 amino acids: CASAVPGRDTQYF. As DNA, the CDR3 is TGTGCCAGCGCCGTCCCCGGCAGGGATACGCAGTATTTT.

V usage is TRBV10-2 and J usage is TRBJ1-2, with 9 bases identical to TRBD1. J was trimmed by 6 bases and V by 10 bases; bases with no gene match: 9. This CDR3 comprises 13 residues. In germline, CDR1 is WSHSY, CDR2 SAAADI. CDR3 bases: TGCGCCACTCCGATTTGGACAGGGGATGGCTACACCTTC. Translated: CATPIWTGDGYTF.

The chain couples TRBV29-1 to TRBJ2-7; D is undetermined. Germline V CDR1 and CDR2: SQVTM, ANQGSEA. The CDR3 runs 13 residues. Trimming shortened V by 3 bases and J by 0 bases, and 9 bases separated the two germline ends. This CDR3 is CSVDGGNSYEQYF. CDR3 coding DNA: TGCAGCGTTGACGGCGGCAACTCCTACGAGCAGTACTTC.

This clonotype showed up many times. The chain combines TRBV7-2 with TRBJ1-4; 7 positions match TRBD1. Germline trimming cut 6 bases from V and 8 bases from J; bases unmatched to any gene: 12. Germline V lookup: CDR1 SGHTA, CDR2 FQGNSA. The CDR3 is 15 residues long. The CDR3 reads CASSSRWDRREKLFF. CDR3 nucleotide sequence: TGTGCCAGCAGTTCCCGTTGGGACAGACGGGAAAAACTGTTTTTT.

This clonotype was counted only a few times. The chain carries TRBV5-6 and TRBJ2-5, with D possibly matching TRBD2 (6 bases). V gave up 5 bases and J gave up 4 bases, with 12 bases separating them. The germline V gene has CDR1 SGHDT and CDR2 YYEEEE. The CDR3 is made up of 13 amino acids. Here the CDR3 reads CASSAGRGETQYF. Written as DNA, the CDR3 is TGTGCCAGCAGTGCGGGGCGGGGAGAGACCCAGTACTTC.

This clonotype showed up just once. A much larger clonotype is one base distant, so this may be a read error. The CDR3 end shows no conserved phenylalanine or tryptophan, and so a read error is likely. The rearrangement links TRBV7-6 to TRBJ1-2; 7 bases agree with TRBD1. The CDR3 extends over 14 amino acids. Unmatched junction bases numbered 8, after V lost 5 bases and J lost 5 bases. Germline loops: CDR1 SGHVS, CDR2 FNYEAQ. The CDR3 region is CASSPTGKWYGYTS. CDR3 nucleotide sequence: TGTGCCAGCAGCCCGACAGGGAAGTGGTATGGCTACACCTCC.

Regarding this clonotype: One junction end does not reproduce the germline sequence, and a read error may be involved. V is TRBV5-5 and J is TRBJ2-1; D might be TRBD2 (5 bases). CDR1 and CDR2 from the germline V gene are SGHKS and YYEKEE (reference sequence). The CDR3 is made up of 8 amino acids. As DNA, the CDR3 is TGTGCCAGCAGCTTAGGCGGGTTC. Amino acid sequence: CASSLGGF.

This clonotype has just a few counts. The CDR3 DNA reads as TGTGCCAGCAGTTACGGGGGCCACACTGAAGCTTTCTTT. The encoded protein is CASSYGGHTEAFF. The chain links TRBV6-5 to TRBJ1-1; weak D call: TRBD1 (6 bases). The CDR3 is 13 amino acids. V gave up 2 bases and J gave up 3 bases, with 7 bases separating them. Germline lookup yields CDR1 MNHEY and CDR2 SVGAGI.

V gene TRBV6-6 combines with J gene TRBJ2-1, with D possibly matching TRBD2 (6 bases). Germline-derived CDR1 and CDR2 are MNHNY and SVGAGI (reference sequence). V lost 2 bases and J 9 bases, leaving 11 bases between the germline ends. This CDR3 region has 13 residues. The CDR3 DNA reads TGTGCCAGCAGTTACGGGCTAGCGCGTGAGCAGTTCTTC. It encodes CASSYGLAREQFF.

This clonotype was observed many times. The chain employs TRBV6-5 and TRBJ2-1, with TRBD2 as a possible D gene (5 bases). Germline V gene data show CDR1 as MNHEY and CDR2 as SVGAGI. V lost 5 bases and J 7 bases, leaving 15 bases between the germline ends. The CDR3 consists of 14 residues. In DNA, the CDR3 is TGTGCCAGCAGTATATCGGTCCCGGGGAATGAGCAGTTCTTC. Translation: CASSISVPGNEQFF.

Points on this clonotype: Its ends do not fully match the called genes, so a read error is possible. This chain links TRBV4-1 with TRBJ1-5; D unresolved. The CDR3 spans 15 residues. In germline, CDR1 is MGHRA, CDR2 YSYEKL. The DNA of the CDR3 is TGCGTCAGCAGCCAAGGTGCGGCAAGCAATCAGCCCCAGCATTTT. Translation gives CVSSQGAASNQPQHF.

The chain carries TRBV5-1 and TRBJ1-2, with D hard to call. Germline loops: CDR1 SGHRS, CDR2 YFSETQ. V was shortened by 7 bases and J by 5 bases, with 9 bases between the two germline ends. This CDR3 region has 11 residues. CDR3 residues: CASREAYGYTF. The CDR3 DNA is TGCGCCAGCCGGGAGGCTTATGGCTACACCTTC.

This clonotype occurred a few times. The chain combines TRBV6-5 with TRBJ2-6, with unresolved D. The CDR3 consists of 15 residues. Germline lookup yields CDR1 MNHEY and CDR2 SVGAGI. V dropped 5 bases and J dropped 1 base, with 9 bases sitting between them. The CDR3 DNA follows: TGTGCCAGCAGTATCCAGCAGTCTGGGGCCAACGTCCTGACTTTC. The encoded protein is CASSIQQSGANVLTF.

This clonotype was detected a few times. The CDR3, as DNA: TGTGCCAGCTCCCTCCGGTCCGGGGTTCAGCCCCAGCATTTT. Translated, it gives CASSLRSGVQPQHF. V usage is TRBV6-1 and J usage is TRBJ1-5; no definite D call. The V end was cut by 8 bases, the J end by 6 bases, with 17 bases between. The length of the CDR3 is 14 residues. From germline, CDR1 is MNHNS and CDR2 SASEGT.

This clonotype was seen at least ten times. The rearrangement joins TRBV7-9 to TRBJ1-1; D gene unclear. V gave up 5 bases and J gave up 6 bases, with 13 bases separating them. Germline assignment: CDR1 SEHNR and CDR2 FQNEAQ (reference sequence). The CDR3 totals 13 residues. CDR3 residues: CASSSLEFAEAFF. CDR3 sequence (DNA): TGTGCCAGCAGCAGCTTGGAGTTCGCTGAAGCTTTCTTT.